Following are 20 T cell receptor beta chains from one sample sequenced in a study of blood T cells in healthy people across ages. Through a sample-barcoded 5' primer and a J-beta primer mix, a second PCR was run for about 7 to 12 cycles. One entry per CDR3 protein, called by TCRdb with MiXCR from the 5' RACE reads. The data contain more than 650,000 distinct CDR3 sequences, approximately 21% of them singletons. Sequencing was performed on blood. These receptors all stem from a man aged 65 to 79 in good health.

The sample holds a few counts of this clonotype. The chain has TRBV29-1 and TRBJ2-7; 11 positions match TRBD1. Looked up from germline, CDR1 is SQVTM and CDR2 is ANQGSEA. The CDR3 contains 14 residues. Trimming cost V 4 bases and J 5 bases; bases outside gene matches: 7. The CDR3 DNA follows: TGCAGCGTTGCTCGGACAGGGGGCGTGGACGAGCAGTACTTC. Its translation: CSVARTGGVDEQYF.

For this clonotype: No conserved phenylalanine or tryptophan is present at the end of the CDR3, so a read error is the likely explanation. The chain recombines TRBV12-3 or TRBV12-4 with TRBJ2-3, with 9 bases aligning to TRBD2. The CDR3 runs to 14 residues. V shed 3 bases, J shed 4 bases, and the junction held 2 bases outside the gene matches. The CDR3 sequence is CASSFLAGADTQYS. The CDR3 DNA reads as TGTGCCAGCAGTTTCTTAGCGGGGGCAGATACGCAGTATTCT.

This chain connects TRBV20-1 to TRBJ2-6; tentatively, D is TRBD2 (6 bases). Trimming shortened V by 3 bases and J by 0 bases, and 15 bases separated the two germline ends. Germline V gene data show CDR1 as DFQATT and CDR2 as SNEGSKA (reference sequence). The CDR3 is 17 residues long. The CDR3 spells CSASEEGIFSGANVLTF. Written as DNA, the CDR3 is TGCAGTGCTAGTGAGGAGGGGATTTTCTCTGGGGCCAACGTCCTGACTTTC.

Turning to this clonotype: A read error may account for a junction end that differs from germline. The chain joins TRBV5-6 to TRBJ2-5; the D gene is possibly TRBD1 (6 bases). The CDR3 loop spans 13 amino acids. Germline V gene lookup returns CDR1 SGHDT and CDR2 YYEEEE. CDR3 sequence (DNA): TGTGCCAGCAGCTCAGCAGGGGAAGAGACTCAGTACTTC. It yields the protein CASSSAGEETQYF.

This clonotype has a handful of counts. The chain couples TRBV12-3 or TRBV12-4 to TRBJ1-5; no definite D call. The CDR3 is 14 amino acids. Deletions cut 3 bases from V and 3 bases from J, with 9 bases between. The CDR3 reads CASSFWQPNQPQHF. CDR3 bases: TGTGCCAGCAGTTTTTGGCAACCCAATCAGCCCCAGCATTTT.

A few counts support this clonotype. The junction departs from the called germline gene at one end, perhaps through a read error. V is TRBV20-1 and J is TRBJ1-1, with D possibly matching TRBD1 (5 bases). Germline assignment: CDR1 DFQATT and CDR2 SNEGSKA (reference sequence). There are 13 residues in the CDR3. The chain's CDR3 is CSAVFRVNTEAFF. The DNA of the CDR3 is TGCAGTGCCGTTTTCAGGGTTAACACTGAAGCCTTCTTT.

The genes are TRBV18 and TRBJ1-2, with TRBD1 matching over 8 bases. This CDR3 has 15 residues. J was trimmed by 4 bases and V by 3 bases; bases with no gene match: 7. Germline assignment: CDR1 KGHSH and CDR2 LQKENI. The CDR3 loop reads CASSPGQGDLYGYTF. As DNA, the CDR3 is TGTGCCAGCTCACCCGGACAGGGCGACCTCTATGGCTACACCTTC.

This chain uses TRBV13 with TRBJ2-4, with TRBD2 as a possible D gene (5 bases). Germline V gene data show CDR1 as PRHDT and CDR2 as FYEKMQ (reference sequence). The CDR3 contains 17 residues. V lost 0 bases to trimming and J lost 0 bases, with 12 bases between them. The chain's CDR3 is CASSLGLEAIAKNIQYF. In DNA, the CDR3 is TGTGCCAGCAGCTTAGGGTTGGAGGCGATAGCCAAAAACATTCAGTACTTC.

As concerns this clonotype: This likely comes from a read error, as the CDR3 has no conserved phenylalanine or tryptophan at its end. The gene calls are TRBV2 and TRBJ2-3, with 9 positions matching TRBD2. This CDR3 contains 15 residues. Per germline, CDR1 SNHLY and CDR2 FYNNEI. J was trimmed by 3 bases and V by 6 bases; bases with no gene match: 7. The CDR3: CASSRSGGRTDTQYL. In DNA, the CDR3 is TGTGCCAGCAGCCGAAGCGGGGGGAGAACAGATACGCAGTATCTT.

This clonotype has a handful of counts. The chain combines TRBV7-2 with TRBJ2-7; D not resolved. The CDR3 is made up of 13 amino acids. Germline-derived CDR1 and CDR2 are SGHTA and FQGNSA. With 5 bases removed from V and 2 bases from J, the gap between germline ends came to 10 bases. The CDR3 is CASSPTTTYEQYF. The CDR3 bases are TGTGCCAGCAGCCCAACTACTACCTACGAGCAGTACTTC.

V usage is TRBV29-1 and J usage is TRBJ2-7; the D is unclear. Germline CDR1 and CDR2: SQVTM and ANQGSEA. The length of the CDR3 is 14 residues. Trimming stripped 5 bases from V and 0 bases from J, with 14 bases between. CDR3 DNA: TGCAGCGTTCTTGCCAGCGCTAGCTCCTACGAGCAGTACTTC. It translates to CSVLASASSYEQYF.

This clonotype was seen more than once but under ten times. V usage is TRBV5-1 and J usage is TRBJ2-3; 10 nucleotides line up with TRBD2. The V and J ends lost 3 bases and 1 base, in that order; junction bases with no gene match: 5. The CDR3 runs 16 residues. Germline CDR1 and CDR2: SGHRS and YFSETQ. The CDR3 sequence is CASSSGLAAGTDTQYF. The CDR3 DNA reads TGCGCCAGCAGCTCCGGACTAGCGGCGGGCACAGATACGCAGTATTTT.

The CDR3 nucleotides are TGTGCCAGCAGCTTAACCCAGCCAGATACGCAGTATTTT. Translation: CASSLTQPDTQYF. V usage is TRBV7-9 and J usage is TRBJ2-3; D is unresolved. The CDR3 has 13 residues. Trimming took 2 bases from V and 4 from J, leaving 7 bases between them. In germline, CDR1 is SEHNR, CDR2 FQNEAQ (reference sequence).

This clonotype has a handful of counts. The chain employs TRBV29-1 and TRBJ2-1; 10 bases match TRBD2. The CDR3 covers 14 residues. Per germline, CDR1 SQVTM and CDR2 ANQGSEA. Unmatched junction bases numbered 5, after V lost 6 bases and J lost 3 bases. The CDR3 sequence: CSVQLAGIYNEQFF. As DNA, the CDR3 is TGCAGCGTCCAACTAGCGGGGATCTACAATGAGCAGTTCTTC.

V is TRBV28 and J is TRBJ2-3, with TRBD2 matching 10 bases. The CDR3 runs 16 residues. Germline lookup yields CDR1 MDHEN and CDR2 SYDVKM. V trimming: 6 bases; J trimming: 4 bases; junction bases outside the gene matches: 10. CDR3: CASSPALAGVSDTQYF. In DNA, the CDR3 is TGTGCCAGCAGCCCCGCGCTAGCGGGAGTTTCAGATACGCAGTATTTT.

The J gene is TRBJ2-5, the V gene TRBV19, with 7 bases lining up with TRBD2. CDR3 length: 14 residues. The germline CDR1 and CDR2 sequences are LNHDA and SQIVND (reference sequence). Trimming cost V 6 bases and J 5 bases; bases outside gene matches: 9. Written as DNA, the CDR3 is TGTGCCAGTAGCCAGGCGGGACTACGGGAGACCCAGTACTTC. Protein product: CASSQAGLRETQYF.

This clonotype was recorded a few times. V is TRBV7-2 and J is TRBJ1-6; 7 bases are a match to TRBD1. Germline V gene sequence: CDR1 SGHTA, CDR2 FQGNSA. The J segment lost 7 bases and the V segment lost 1 base, leaving 4 bases of the junction unmatched. CDR3 length: 15 residues. CDR3 coding DNA: TGTGCCAGCAGCTTAGGAGGGGGCACGAATTCACCCCTCCACTTT. This gives the protein CASSLGGGTNSPLHF.

A few counts support this clonotype. The chain carries TRBV20-1 and TRBJ2-7; D assignment may be TRBD1 or TRBD2 (5 bases each). The J call is uncertain, as TRBJ2-1 better fits the DNA end. CDR3 length: 16 residues. CDR1 and CDR2 from the germline V gene are DFQATT and SNEGSKA (reference sequence). The CDR3 reads CSAQGPIVGGRNEQFF. As DNA, the CDR3 is TGCAGTGCCCAGGGACCAATAGTAGGCGGGCGGAATGAGCAGTTCTTC.

This clonotype has a handful of counts. CDR3 region: CASSLEAAGPYNEQFF. The CDR3 region has the DNA TGTGCCAGCAGTTTAGAAGCTGCGGGACCCTACAATGAGCAGTTCTTC. J is TRBJ2-1 and V is TRBV12-3 or TRBV12-4; D is possibly TRBD2 (6 bases). V was pared by 1 base and J by 2 bases, with 12 bases between. This CDR3 is 16 amino acids long.

The chain joins TRBV5-1 to TRBJ1-4; D is unresolved. Germline V gene sequence: CDR1 SGHRS, CDR2 YFSETQ. This CDR3 has 13 residues. Trimming pared 1 base from V and 5 bases from J, leaving 6 bases between. In nucleotides, the CDR3 is TGCGCCAGCAGCTTGAACAGCAATGAAAAACTGTTTTTT. It yields the protein CASSLNSNEKLFF. The full variable domain, in which reference TRBV5-1 and TRBJ1-4 provide the parts outside the CDR3, is KAGVTQTPRYLIKTRGQQVTLSCSPISGHRSVSWYQQTPGQGLQFLFEYFSETQRNKGNFPGRFSGRQFSNSRSEMNVSTLELGDSALYLCASSLNSNEKLFFGSGTQLSVL.